This T cell receptor (beta chain) was sequenced for a study of molecular identifiers for immune sequencing clone quantification (dated by TCRdb to between 2018 and 2020). About the study as a whole: For a replicate experiment, RNA from 20,000 or 100,000 naive CD8 T cells was divided into five aliquots, and four of the five aliquots were sequenced. This methods study used CD8 T cells to benchmark TCR RNA copy counting and molecular-identifier clustering-based TCR repertoire sequencing (MIDCIRS). Here is what the overall study found, with its caveats: Even against a background of approximately 1 million naive CD8 T cells, spiked-in Jurkat TCR RNA amounting to a single cell's worth was reported to be detectable. Naive libraries contained spiked-in Jurkat TCR RNA (roughly 10 copies' worth), which is not part of the donor repertoire. When barcode sub-clustering was left out, chimeric consensus sequences inflated TCR diversity, with chimeras reaching as high as 47%. The sizes of highly expanded clones could end up underestimated when identical TCR molecules share a barcode. Approximately 2.7 recovered TCR RNA copies per cell were obtained by modeling, versus around 9.8 by digital PCR, implying a capture efficiency of 30% to 35%. In CMV-specific effector cells, over 98% of molecules were held by clones above 20 RNA copies, whereas under 1% of molecules were held by such clones in naive cells.

Naive CD8 T cell libraries were made from 20,000 to 1,000,000 sorted cells using 10%, 30% or 50% of purified RNA. Naive CD8 T cells, defined as CD8+CD4-CCR7+CD45RA+, were FACS-sorted into RLT Plus buffer on a BD FACSAria II. To test detection sensitivity, Jurkat RNA equivalent to over 8 TCR copies was spiked into samples of roughly 20,000-1,100,000 naive CD8 T cells. Enrichment of CD8 T cells was performed with RosetteSep CD8+ T Cell Enrichment Cocktail and Ficoll-Paque, after which ACK red cell lysis was carried out. This clonotype was seen a handful of times. No cognate antigen has been identified for it. Nothing much larger sits one base from this clone, and base qualities are not available. Library method: PCR. TCRdb shows the sequencer as NextSeq 500. Bulk TCR libraries were generated as previously described, with the TCR primers listed in Table S5 used. The Qiagen AllPrep DNA/RNA kit was used to purify total RNA. Before analysis, reads from multiple sequencing runs of the same library were pooled. On the study's bioinformatics: Reads were retained only if their TCR constant sequence matched exactly, and those retained reads were trimmed to 150 nt and grouped according to their 12-nt molecular barcodes. Within each barcode group, reads were sub-clustered at a 15% Levenshtein threshold, and quality-weighted consensus sequences were built per RNA molecule. Non-functional sequences were removed, as were lower-count sequences one edit away from another. Based on fitting two negative binomial distributions, any barcode sub-cluster with under 20% of the maximum read count was discarded. TCRdb trimmed public reads at Q25 via fastp, called clones via MiXCR and kept in-frame beta chains. A single entry per CDR3 protein holds the most common genes and DNA from its merged rows. The V and J calls were not made by the authors but by TCRdb's processing. In this sample the table shows more than 550,000 distinct CDR3 sequences, about 25% of which occur a single time. About 0.84% of the sample belongs to the ten largest clones.

Looking up the germline V gene yields CDR1 SNHLY and CDR2 FYNNEI. Relative to germline, V is missing 6 bases and J is missing 2 bases, with 8 bases of the junction outside any gene match. The CDR3 spans 16 residues, from the cysteine through the phenylalanine. The DNA shown is the 48-base CDR3, in frame from base 1. The TCR originated in a human donor in good health. Some libraries in this study had Jurkat cell RNA spiked in. The receptor chain draws on TRBV2 and TRBJ1-3, with TRBD1 identical over 9 junction bases. The sequenced material came from naive CD8+ T cells from blood, with Jurkat cell RNA spiked in. The label giving this sample's cell subset or site can be read as: FACS-sorted CD8+CD4-CCR7+CD45RA+ naive T cells. CDR3 sequence: CASSPIQGAAGNTIYF. DNA sequence: TGTGCCAGCAGCCCCATACAGGGGGCGGCTGGAAACACCATATATTTT.